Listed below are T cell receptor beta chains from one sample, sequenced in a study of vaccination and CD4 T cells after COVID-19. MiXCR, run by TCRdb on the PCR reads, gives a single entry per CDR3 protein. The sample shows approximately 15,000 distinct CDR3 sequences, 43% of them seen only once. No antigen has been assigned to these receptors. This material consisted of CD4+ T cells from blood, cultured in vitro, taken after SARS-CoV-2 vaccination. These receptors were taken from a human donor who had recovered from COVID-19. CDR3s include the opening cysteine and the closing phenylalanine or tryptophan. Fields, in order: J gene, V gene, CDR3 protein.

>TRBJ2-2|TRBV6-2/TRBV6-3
CASSYLSGFTGELFF
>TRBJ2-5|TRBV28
CASSFSSRDRQETQYF
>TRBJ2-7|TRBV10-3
CASAGRADYEQYF
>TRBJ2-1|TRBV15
CATSRDSGIGVGEQFF
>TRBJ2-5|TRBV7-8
CASSLRYLLAGFQETQYF
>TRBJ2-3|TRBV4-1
CASSQTGTDTQYF
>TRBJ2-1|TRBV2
CASSLHSGRLFF
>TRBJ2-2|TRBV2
CASSGPRGYTGELFF
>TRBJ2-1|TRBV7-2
CASSTRGLANEQFF
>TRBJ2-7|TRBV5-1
CASSRTSSYEQYF
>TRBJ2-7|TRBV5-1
CASSLSGPTYEQYF
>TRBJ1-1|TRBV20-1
CSARDWAGRGGTEAFF
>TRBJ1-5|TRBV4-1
CASSQDLNQPQHF
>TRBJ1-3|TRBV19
CASSTPRDRSGNTIYF
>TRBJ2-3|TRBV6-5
CASSYSGGSTDTQYF
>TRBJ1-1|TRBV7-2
CASSSQLNTEAFF
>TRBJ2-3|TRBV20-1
CSASVLAGRERTDTQYF
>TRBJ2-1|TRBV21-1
CASSTSGSNEQFF
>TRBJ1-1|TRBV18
CASSPRQGARNTEAFF
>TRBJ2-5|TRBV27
CASSFLGQGGEAQYF
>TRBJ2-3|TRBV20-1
CSAPSDTSHTQYF
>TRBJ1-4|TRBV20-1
CSAPPLKQGLTNEKLFF
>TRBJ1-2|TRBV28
CASRGGMSYTF
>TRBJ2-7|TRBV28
CASTPRMRGGEQYF
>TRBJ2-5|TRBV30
CASRPQVQETQYF
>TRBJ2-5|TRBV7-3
CASSLGVVETQYF
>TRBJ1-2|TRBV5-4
CASSGDRSNYGYTF
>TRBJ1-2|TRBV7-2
CASSKGLFGDGYTF
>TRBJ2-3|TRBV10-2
CASRVAVTDTQYF
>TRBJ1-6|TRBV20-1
CSAVDRARGNSPLHF
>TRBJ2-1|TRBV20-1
CSARRGLAGGPSNEQFF
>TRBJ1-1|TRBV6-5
CASSYILGRQGKTEAFF
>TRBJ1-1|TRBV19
CASSPRTSGTEAFF
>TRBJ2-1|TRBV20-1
CSASRQLLAGGEVWLNEQFF
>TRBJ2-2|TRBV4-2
CASSQVQGITGELFF
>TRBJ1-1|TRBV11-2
CASSFFQGTPNTEAFF
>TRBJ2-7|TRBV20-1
CSARATGTADEQYF
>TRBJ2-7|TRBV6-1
CASSDTFWLQYF
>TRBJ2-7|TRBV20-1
CSAMGSGSIVQYF
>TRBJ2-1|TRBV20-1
CSAPGLGYNEQFF
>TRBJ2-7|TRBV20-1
CSASGPPYEQYF
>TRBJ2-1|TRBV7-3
CASSLLGDSKFF
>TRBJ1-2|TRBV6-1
CASTFTGPNYGYTF
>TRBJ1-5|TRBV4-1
CASSQLYGRGQPQHF
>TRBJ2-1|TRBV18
CASSPPSGFWNEQFF
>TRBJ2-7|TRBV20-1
CSGRPSFDEQYF
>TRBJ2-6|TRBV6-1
CASSEAPDNSGANVLTF
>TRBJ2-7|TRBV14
CASSQGGWAPSYEQYF
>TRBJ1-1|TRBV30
CAWARTGLGAFF
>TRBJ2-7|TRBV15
CATSRDREGPDEQYF